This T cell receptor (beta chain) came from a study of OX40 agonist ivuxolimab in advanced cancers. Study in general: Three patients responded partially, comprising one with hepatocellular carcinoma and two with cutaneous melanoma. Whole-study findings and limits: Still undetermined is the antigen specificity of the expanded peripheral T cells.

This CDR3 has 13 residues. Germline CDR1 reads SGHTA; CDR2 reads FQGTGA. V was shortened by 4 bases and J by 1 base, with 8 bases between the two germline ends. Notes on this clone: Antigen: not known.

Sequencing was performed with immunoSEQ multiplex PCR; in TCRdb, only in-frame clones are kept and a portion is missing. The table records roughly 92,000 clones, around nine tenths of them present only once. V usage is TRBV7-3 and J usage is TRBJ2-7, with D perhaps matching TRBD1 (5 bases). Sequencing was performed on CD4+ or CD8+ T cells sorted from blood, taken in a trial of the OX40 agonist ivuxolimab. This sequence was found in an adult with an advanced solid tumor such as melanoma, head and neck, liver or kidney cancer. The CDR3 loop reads CASSSGWSYEQYF. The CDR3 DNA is TGTGCCAGCAGCTCAGGGTGGTCCTACGAGCAGTACTTC.